The rows below give T cell receptor beta chains drawn from one sample of a study of blood T cell repertoires in COVID-19. Libraries were prepared by immunoSEQ multiplex PCR; TCRdb keeps only in-frame clonotypes and omits some of them. This repertoire shows about 33,000 clones, around 84% found once; its top ten account for 60% to 70%. Source material: peripheral blood. Receptors originate from a man between 65 and 85 years old with acute or convalescent COVID-19. Both conserved end residues are part of each CDR3. The D gene is left open where the match is weak. Some rows have no size entry. The others give once, few or many, or a class for an expanded clone.

>NA|TRBV5-1|TRBD1|TRBJ1-1
TGCGCCAGCTTGCCGGGACAGCTCTATTTGAACACTGAAGCTTTCTTT
CASLPGQLYLNTEAFF
>once|TRBV6-5|NA|TRBJ2-1
TGTGCCAGCAGTACTTATGTCGGGGACAATGAGCAGTTCTTC
CASSTYVGDNEQFF
>NA|TRBV29-1|NA|TRBJ2-7
TGCAGCGTTGAAGTTCGGCGGGGAACCTACGAGCAGTACTTC
CSVEVRRGTYEQYF
>NA|TRBV25-1|TRBD1|TRBJ2-7
TGTGCCAGCAGTGACCGGGACAGACATTACGAGCAGTACTTC
CASSDRDRHYEQYF
>NA|TRBV12-3/TRBV12-4|TRBD1|TRBJ2-1
TGTGCCAGCAGTTTTACAGGGGAAAATGAGCAGTTCTTC
CASSFTGENEQFF
>NA|TRBV6-1|NA|TRBJ1-1
TGTGCCAGCAGTGAGGCGGGTAGGAACACTGAAGCTTTCTTT
CASSEAGRNTEAFF
>once|TRBV12-5|NA|TRBJ2-4
TGTGCTAGTGGCCGGTCGGTGGAAAACATTCAGTACTTC
CASGRSVENIQYF
>once|TRBV6-2/TRBV6-3|TRBD1|TRBJ1-2
TGTGCCAGCAGCCCGGGACAGAGTATCGGCTACACCTTC
CASSPGQSIGYTF
>NA|TRBV15|NA|TRBJ1-1
TGTGCCACCAGCTTCCGACAGGAGAACACTGAAGCTTTCTTT
CATSFRQENTEAFF
>NA|TRBV7-2|TRBD2|TRBJ2-3
TGTGCCAGCAGCTTATCTGCGTCGGGCGGGAGGGCCGGAGATACGCAGTATTTT
CASSLSASGGRAGDTQYF
>NA|TRBV7-2|NA|TRBJ1-1
TGTGCCAGCAGCTCCCAGGGATATGGCACTGAAGCTTTCTTT
CASSSQGYGTEAFF
>NA|TRBV4-2|NA|TRBJ1-1
TGTGCCAGCAGGGCGTCGGGGGTTATGAACACTGAAGCTTTCTTT
CASRASGVMNTEAFF
>NA|TRBV6-1|TRBD2|TRBJ2-1
TGTGCCAGCAGTGGAGGGACTAGCGGGAGCTCCTACAATGAGCAGTTCTTC
CASSGGTSGSSYNEQFF
>few|TRBV6-2/TRBV6-3|NA|TRBJ1-2
TGTGCCAGCAACCCCCTCCGACAGCCGACCAACTATGGCTACACCTTC
CASNPLRQPTNYGYTF
>once|TRBV4-2|NA|TRBJ2-7
TGTGCCAGCAGCCAAGATATCCGAGGGGGGGTTAGCTCCTACGAGCAGTACTTC
CASSQDIRGGVSSYEQYF